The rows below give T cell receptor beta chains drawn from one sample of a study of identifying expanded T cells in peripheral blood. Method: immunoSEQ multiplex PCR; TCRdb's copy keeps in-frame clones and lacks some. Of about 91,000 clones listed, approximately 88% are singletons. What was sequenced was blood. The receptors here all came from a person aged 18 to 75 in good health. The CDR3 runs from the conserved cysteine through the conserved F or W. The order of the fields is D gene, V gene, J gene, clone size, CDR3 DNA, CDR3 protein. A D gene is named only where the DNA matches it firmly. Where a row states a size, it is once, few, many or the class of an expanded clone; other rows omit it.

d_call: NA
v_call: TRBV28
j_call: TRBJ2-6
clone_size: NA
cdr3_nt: TGTGCCAGCACCGGGACCGCTTCCTCCTCTGGGGCCAACGTCCTGACTTTC
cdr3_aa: CASTGTASSSGANVLTF

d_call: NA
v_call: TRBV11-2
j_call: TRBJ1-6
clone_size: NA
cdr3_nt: TGTGCCAGCAGCTGGACAGAGGATTCACCCCTCCACTTT
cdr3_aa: CASSWTEDSPLHF

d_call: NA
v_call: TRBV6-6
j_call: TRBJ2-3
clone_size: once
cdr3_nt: TGTGCCAGCAGTTATGGGGGGGCGACGGATACGCAGTATTTT
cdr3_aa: CASSYGGATDTQYF

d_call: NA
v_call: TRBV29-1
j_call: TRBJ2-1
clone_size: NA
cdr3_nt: TGCAGCGGGTCGGACCGATGGGTCCATGAGCAGTTCTTC
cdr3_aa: CSGSDRWVHEQFF

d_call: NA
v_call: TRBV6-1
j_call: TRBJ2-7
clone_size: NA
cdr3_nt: TGTGCCAGCAGGGACAGGAGGGCATACGAGCAGTACTTC
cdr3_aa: CASRDRRAYEQYF

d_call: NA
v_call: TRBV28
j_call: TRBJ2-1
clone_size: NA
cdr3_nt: TGTGCCAGCCGACTCATCCTGGTCGGTGAGCAGTTCTTC
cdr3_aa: CASRLILVGEQFF

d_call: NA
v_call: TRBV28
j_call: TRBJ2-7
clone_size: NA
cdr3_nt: TGTGCCAGCAGTCTGCAGGGGCGCAAAGCCTACGAGCAGTACTTC
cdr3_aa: CASSLQGRKAYEQYF

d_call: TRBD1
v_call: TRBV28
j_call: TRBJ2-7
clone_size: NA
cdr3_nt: TGTGCCAGCACCACAGGGGACATATCCTACGAGCAGTACTTC
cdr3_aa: CASTTGDISYEQYF

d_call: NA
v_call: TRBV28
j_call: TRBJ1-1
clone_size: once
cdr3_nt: TGTGCCAGCAGTTTAGGTGGGAACACTGAAGCTTTCTTT
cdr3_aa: CASSLGGNTEAFF

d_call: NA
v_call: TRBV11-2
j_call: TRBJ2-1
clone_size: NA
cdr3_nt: TGTGCCAGCAGCCCGAGGGAGGCCTTTCTTGTTAATGAGCAGTTCTTC
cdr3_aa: CASSPREAFLVNEQFF